This TCR beta chain was identified during a study of T cells after yellow fever vaccination. This clonotype has just a few counts. After removal of 5 bases from V and 6 bases from J, the junction contained 12 bases not matched to a gene. The CDR3 length is 18 residues. Germline V gene data show CDR1 as SGHVS and CDR2 as FQNEAQ. A universal primer site and UMIs were added as TCR cDNA was made by 5'RACE template switching. TCRdb redid the calling of the 5' RACE reads with MiXCR, one entry per CDR3 protein. Counted here are around 590,000 distinct CDR3 sequences, over 9% occurring once; the ten biggest clones make up about 16%.

Source: PBMCs, taken on the day of the yellow fever booster vaccination. The sequence derives from a man aged 25 to 40 who received the YFV17D yellow fever vaccine. The chain couples TRBV7-8 to TRBJ2-1; 14 bases are a match to TRBD2. The DNA of the CDR3 is TGTGCCAGCAGCCCGAGGACTAGCGGGAGGACCGTCCGCAATGAGCAGTTCTTC. The encoded protein is CASSPRTSGRTVRNEQFF.